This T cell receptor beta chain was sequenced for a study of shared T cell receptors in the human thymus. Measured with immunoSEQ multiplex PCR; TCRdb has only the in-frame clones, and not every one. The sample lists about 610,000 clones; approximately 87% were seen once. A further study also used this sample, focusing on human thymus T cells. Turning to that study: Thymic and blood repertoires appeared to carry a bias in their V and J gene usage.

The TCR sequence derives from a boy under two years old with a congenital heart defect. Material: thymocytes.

The CDR3 coding sequence is TGTGCCAGCAGCGTAGAAGACTCACTCCGGCACACAGATACGCAGTATTTT. It encodes CASSVEDSLRHTDTQYF. V is TRBV9 and J is TRBJ2-3; D gene uncertain. The CDR3 contains 17 residues. V shed 0 bases and J shed 2 bases, with 16 bases lying between them. Germline V gene lookup returns CDR1 SGDLS and CDR2 YYNGEE.